A single TCR beta chain is shown here with its context. Trimming pared 5 bases from V and 4 bases from J, leaving 12 bases between. Germline V gives CDR1 MDHEN, CDR2 SYDVKM. The CDR3 runs to 14 residues. This specimen comes from a study of shared clonotypes between healthy human individuals. Those who donated were healthy HIV-negative adults, with no recent acute infections or vaccinations reported. The study drew all its donors from Caucasian adults living in Nashville, Tennessee. Scientists sequenced DNA from unsorted PBMC on ten immunoSEQ deep assay plates. Assay: immunoSEQ multiplex PCR; the TCRdb copy retains only in-frame clones and omits some. The sample records hundreds of thousands of clones, roughly 77% being singletons.

The origin of this receptor is a woman aged 40 to 50 in good health. Some clones in this sample may be carry-over from other donors' samples. Sample: PBMCs. The gene calls are TRBV28 and TRBJ2-1; D perhaps matches TRBD1 (5 bases). The chain's CDR3 is CASSDQGTYNEQFF. Here the CDR3 DNA reads TGTGCCAGCAGTGACCAGGGTACATACAATGAGCAGTTCTTC.